This TCR beta chain was retrieved from a study of shared clonotypes between healthy human individuals. Details on this clone: The DNA is left out, because the CDR3 cannot be placed on it with certainty; the CDR3 is given as TCRdb lists it.

Ends included, the CDR3 has 15 residues. TCRdb's copy holds only in-frame clones and misses some; the assay was immunoSEQ multiplex PCR. Of over a million clones listed, over 95% are singletons. This chain uses TRBV21-1 with TRBJ1-3; the D call of TRBD1 is as the table states it, not checked on the DNA. TRBV21-1 is a known pseudogene. Sequencing input: naive CD4+ T cells sorted from blood. Subset denoted: CD45RA+ positively selected. This sequence originates from a man aged 25 to 45 in good health. The CDR3 sequence: CASSKGWGQGNTIYF.